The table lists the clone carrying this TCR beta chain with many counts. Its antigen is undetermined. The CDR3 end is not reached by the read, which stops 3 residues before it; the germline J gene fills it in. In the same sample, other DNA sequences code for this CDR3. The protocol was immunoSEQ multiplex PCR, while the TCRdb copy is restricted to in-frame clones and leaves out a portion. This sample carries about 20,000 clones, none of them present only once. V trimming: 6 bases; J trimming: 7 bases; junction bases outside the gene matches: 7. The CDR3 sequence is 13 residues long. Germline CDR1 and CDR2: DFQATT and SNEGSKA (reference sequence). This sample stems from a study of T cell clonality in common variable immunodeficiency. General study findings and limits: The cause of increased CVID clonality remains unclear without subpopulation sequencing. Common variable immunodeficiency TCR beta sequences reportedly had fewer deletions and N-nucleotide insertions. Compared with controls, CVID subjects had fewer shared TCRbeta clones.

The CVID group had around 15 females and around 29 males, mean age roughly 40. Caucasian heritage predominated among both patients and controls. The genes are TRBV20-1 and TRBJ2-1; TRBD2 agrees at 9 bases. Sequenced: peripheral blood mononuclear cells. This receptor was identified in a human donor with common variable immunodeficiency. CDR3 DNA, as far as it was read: TGCAGTGCAGACCCAAGCGGGAGGAATGAG. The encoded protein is CSADPSGRNE. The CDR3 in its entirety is CSADPSGRNEQFF.